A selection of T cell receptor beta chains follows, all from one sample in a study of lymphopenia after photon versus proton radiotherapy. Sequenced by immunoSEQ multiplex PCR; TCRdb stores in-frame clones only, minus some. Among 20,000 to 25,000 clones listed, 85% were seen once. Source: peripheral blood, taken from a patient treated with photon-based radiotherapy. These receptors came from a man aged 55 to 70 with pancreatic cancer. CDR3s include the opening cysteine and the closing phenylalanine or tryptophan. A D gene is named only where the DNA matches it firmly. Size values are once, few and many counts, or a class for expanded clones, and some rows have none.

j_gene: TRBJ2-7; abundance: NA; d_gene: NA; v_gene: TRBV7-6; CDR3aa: CASSPGAYYEQYF; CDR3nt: TGTGCCAGCAGCCCTGGGGCCTACTACGAGCAGTACTTC
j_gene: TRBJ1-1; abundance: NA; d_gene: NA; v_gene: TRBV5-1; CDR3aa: CASSLATKHFEAFF; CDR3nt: TGCGCCAGCAGCTTGGCCACTAAACACTTTGAAGCTTTCTTT
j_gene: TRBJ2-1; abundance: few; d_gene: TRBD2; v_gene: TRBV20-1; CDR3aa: CSAPGLLEQFF; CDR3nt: TGCAGTGCTCCGGGACTACTTGAGCAGTTCTTC
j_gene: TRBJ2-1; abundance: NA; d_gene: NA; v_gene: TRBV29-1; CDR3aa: CSVTLYNEQFF; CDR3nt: TGCAGCGTGACTCTCTACAATGAGCAGTTCTTC
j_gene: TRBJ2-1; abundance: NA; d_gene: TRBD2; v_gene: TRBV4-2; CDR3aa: CASSQVLAGGLLSNEQFF; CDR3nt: TGTGCCAGCAGCCAAGTATTAGCGGGGGGGCTGTTGAGCAATGAGCAGTTCTTC
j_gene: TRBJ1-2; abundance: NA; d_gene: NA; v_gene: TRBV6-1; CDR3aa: CASSAYYEGGWGYTF; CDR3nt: TGTGCCAGCAGCGCCTATTATGAGGGCGGTTGGGGCTACACCTTC
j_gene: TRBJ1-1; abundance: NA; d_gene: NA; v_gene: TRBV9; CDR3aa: CASCPGWGNTEAFF; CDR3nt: TGTGCCAGCTGCCCGGGGTGGGGGAACACTGAAGCTTTCTTT
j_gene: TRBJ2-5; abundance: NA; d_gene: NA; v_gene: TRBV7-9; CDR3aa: CASSLRTSQETQYF; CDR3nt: TGTGCCAGCAGCCTACGGACCAGCCAAGAGACCCAGTACTTC
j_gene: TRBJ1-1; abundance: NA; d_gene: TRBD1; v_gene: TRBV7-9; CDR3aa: CASSAQQGANTEAFF; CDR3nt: TGTGCCAGCAGCGCACAACAGGGGGCGAACACTGAAGCTTTCTTT
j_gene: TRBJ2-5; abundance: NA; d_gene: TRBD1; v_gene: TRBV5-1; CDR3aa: CASSQLGQGQETQYF; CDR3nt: TGCGCCAGCAGTCAACTAGGACAGGGCCAAGAGACCCAGTACTTC
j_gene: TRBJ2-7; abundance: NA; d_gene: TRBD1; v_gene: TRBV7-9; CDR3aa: CASSLEQGVSYEQYF; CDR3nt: TGTGCCAGCAGCTTAGAACAGGGGGTATCCTACGAGCAGTACTTC
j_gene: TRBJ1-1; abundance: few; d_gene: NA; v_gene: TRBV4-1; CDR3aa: CASSQSRNTEAFF; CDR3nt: TGCGCCAGCAGTCAATCGAGGAACACTGAAGCTTTCTTT
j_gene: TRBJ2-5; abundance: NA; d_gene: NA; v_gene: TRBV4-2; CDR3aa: CASSPGPVSGGETQYF; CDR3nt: TGTGCCAGCAGTCCTGGGCCAGTCTCAGGGGGGGAGACCCAGTACTTC
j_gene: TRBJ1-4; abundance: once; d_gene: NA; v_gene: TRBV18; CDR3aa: CASSPRGMSTNEKLFF; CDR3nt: TGTGCCAGCTCACCAAGGGGGATGTCAACTAATGAAAAACTGTTTTTT
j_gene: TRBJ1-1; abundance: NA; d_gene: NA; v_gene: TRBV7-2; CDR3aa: CASSLLGEAFF; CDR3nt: TGTGCCAGCAGCTTACTAGGAGAAGCTTTCTTT
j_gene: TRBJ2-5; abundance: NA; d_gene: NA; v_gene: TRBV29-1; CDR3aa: CSVRQGQETQYF; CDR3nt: TGCAGCGTTAGGCAGGGGCAAGAGACCCAGTACTTC
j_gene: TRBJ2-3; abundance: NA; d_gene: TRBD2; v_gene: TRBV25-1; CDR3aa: CASSPSGGADTQYF; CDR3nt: TGTGCCAGCAGTCCCAGCGGGGGGGCCGATACGCAGTATTTT
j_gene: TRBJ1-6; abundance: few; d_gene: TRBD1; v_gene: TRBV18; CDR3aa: CASSPEGQGSPLHF; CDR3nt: TGTGCCAGCTCACCAGAAGGACAGGGATCACCCCTCCACTTT
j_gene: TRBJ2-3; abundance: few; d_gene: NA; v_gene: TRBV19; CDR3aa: CASSPSGQYSSDTQYF; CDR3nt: TGTGCCAGTAGTCCTTCTGGGCAGTATTCTTCAGATACGCAGTATTTT
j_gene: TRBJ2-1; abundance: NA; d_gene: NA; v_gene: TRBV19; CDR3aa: CASSPKVLRWDEQFF; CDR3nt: TGTGCCAGTAGTCCCAAAGTCTTACGGTGGGATGAGCAGTTCTTC
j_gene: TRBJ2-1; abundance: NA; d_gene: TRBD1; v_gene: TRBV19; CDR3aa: CASNNPPGGDRAYNEQFF; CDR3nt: TGTGCCAGTAACAATCCACCGGGCGGGGACAGGGCCTACAATGAGCAGTTCTTC
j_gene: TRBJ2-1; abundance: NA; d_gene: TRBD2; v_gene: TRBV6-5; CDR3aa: CASSYQLAGNEQFF; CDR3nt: TGTGCCAGCAGTTACCAACTAGCGGGCAATGAGCAGTTCTTC
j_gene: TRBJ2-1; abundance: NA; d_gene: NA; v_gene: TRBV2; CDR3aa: CASEERVGEQFF; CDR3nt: TGTGCCAGCGAGGAAAGGGTCGGGGAGCAGTTCTTC
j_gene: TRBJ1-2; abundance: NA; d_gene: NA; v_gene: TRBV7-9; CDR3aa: CASSFTGSGYTF; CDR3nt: TGTGCCAGCAGCTTCACAGGGTCCGGCTACACCTTC
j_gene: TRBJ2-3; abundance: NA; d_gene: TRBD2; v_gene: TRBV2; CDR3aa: CASSELGSGGLGTQYF; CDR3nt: TGTGCCAGCAGTGAACTAGGAAGCGGGGGCCTTGGTACGCAGTATTTT
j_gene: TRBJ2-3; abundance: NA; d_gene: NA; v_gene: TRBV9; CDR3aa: CASSGTVSTDTQYF; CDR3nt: TGTGCCAGCAGCGGGACAGTTAGCACAGATACGCAGTATTTT
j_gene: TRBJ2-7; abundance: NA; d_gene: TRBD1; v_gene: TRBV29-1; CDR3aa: CSVLTGGHYEQYF; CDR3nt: TGCAGCGTCCTGACAGGGGGGCACTACGAGCAGTACTTC
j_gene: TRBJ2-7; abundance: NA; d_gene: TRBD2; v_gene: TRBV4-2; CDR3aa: CASSQDDGGGTYEQYF; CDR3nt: TGTGCCAGCAGCCAAGACGACGGGGGGGGCACCTACGAGCAGTACTTC
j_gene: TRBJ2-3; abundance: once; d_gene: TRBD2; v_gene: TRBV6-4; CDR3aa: CASSDSTSGGDTQYF; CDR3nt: TGTGCCAGCAGTGACTCGACTAGCGGGGGGGATACGCAGTATTTT
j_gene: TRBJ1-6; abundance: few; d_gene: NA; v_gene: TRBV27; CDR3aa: CASSLFSTGTPLHF; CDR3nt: TGTGCCAGCAGTTTATTTTCAACCGGCACACCCCTCCACTTT
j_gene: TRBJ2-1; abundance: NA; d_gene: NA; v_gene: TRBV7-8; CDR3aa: CASSFGTSYNEQFF; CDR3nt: TGTGCCAGCAGCTTCGGGACTTCTTACAATGAGCAGTTCTTC
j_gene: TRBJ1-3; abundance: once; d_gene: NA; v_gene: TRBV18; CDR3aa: CASSPHAGVGNTIYF; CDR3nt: TGTGCCAGCTCACCACATGCCGGAGTCGGAAACACCATATATTTT
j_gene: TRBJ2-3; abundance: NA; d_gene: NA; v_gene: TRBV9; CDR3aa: CASSVNHPHTDTQYF; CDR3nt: TGTGCCAGCAGCGTAAATCATCCCCACACAGATACGCAGTATTTT
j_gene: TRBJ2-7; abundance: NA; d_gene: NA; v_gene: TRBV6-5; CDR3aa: CASSYPDKNPTYEQYF; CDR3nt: TGTGCCAGCAGTTACCCAGACAAAAACCCAACCTACGAGCAGTACTTC
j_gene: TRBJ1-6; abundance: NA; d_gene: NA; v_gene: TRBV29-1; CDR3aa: CSVGRTANSPLHF; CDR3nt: TGCAGCGTTGGTAGGACTGCAAATTCACCCCTCCACTTT
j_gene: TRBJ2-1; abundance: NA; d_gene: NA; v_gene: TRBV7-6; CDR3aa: CASSPRDWYSYNEQFF; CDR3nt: TGTGCCAGCAGCCCGCGCGACTGGTACTCCTACAATGAGCAGTTCTTC
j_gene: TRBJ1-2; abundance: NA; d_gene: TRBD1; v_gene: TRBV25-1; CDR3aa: CASSDLRQGGYGYTF; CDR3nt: TGTGCCAGCAGTGACTTACGACAGGGGGGGTATGGCTACACCTTC
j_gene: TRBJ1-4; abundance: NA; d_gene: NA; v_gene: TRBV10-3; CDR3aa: CATSGTREKLFF; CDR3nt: TGTGCCACCTCGGGGACGAGGGAAAAACTGTTTTTT
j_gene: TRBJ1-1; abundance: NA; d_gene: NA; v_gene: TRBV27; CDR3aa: CASRPLSGRANTEAFF; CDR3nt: TGTGCCAGCAGGCCCCTGTCGGGCAGGGCGAACACTGAAGCTTTCTTT
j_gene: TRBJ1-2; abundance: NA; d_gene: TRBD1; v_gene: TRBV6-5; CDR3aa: CASTPRGGGGYTF; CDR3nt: TGTGCCAGCACCCCCCGAGGGGGCGGGGGCTACACCTTC
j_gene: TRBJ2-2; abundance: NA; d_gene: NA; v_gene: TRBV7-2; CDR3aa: CASSHRPDAGELFF; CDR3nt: TGTGCCAGCAGCCACCGGCCTGATGCCGGGGAGCTGTTTTTT
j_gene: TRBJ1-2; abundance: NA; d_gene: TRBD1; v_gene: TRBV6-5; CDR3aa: CASSRQGAYGYTF; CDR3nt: TGTGCCAGCAGCCGACAGGGGGCCTATGGCTACACCTTC
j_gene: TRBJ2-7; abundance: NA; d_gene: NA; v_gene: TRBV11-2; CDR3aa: CASSTRTDTYEQYF; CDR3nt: TGTGCCAGCAGCACTCGGACGGATACCTACGAGCAGTACTTC
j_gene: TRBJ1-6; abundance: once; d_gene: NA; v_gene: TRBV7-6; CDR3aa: CASSRDLYNSPLHF; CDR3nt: TGTGCCAGCAGCAGGGACTTGTATAATTCACCCCTCCACTTT
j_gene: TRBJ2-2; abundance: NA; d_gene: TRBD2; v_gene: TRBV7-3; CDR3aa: CASSRTGLAAGELFF; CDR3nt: TGTGCCAGCAGCCGAACGGGACTAGCTGCCGGGGAGCTGTTTTTT
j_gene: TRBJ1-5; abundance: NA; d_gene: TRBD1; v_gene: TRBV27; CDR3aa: CASSFIGGDINQPQHF; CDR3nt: TGTGCCAGCAGTTTCATAGGGGGCGATATCAATCAGCCCCAGCATTTT
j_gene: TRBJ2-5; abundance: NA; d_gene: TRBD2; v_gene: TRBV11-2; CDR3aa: CASSLEWRAGGLKETQYF; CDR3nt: TGTGCCAGCAGCTTAGAATGGAGAGCGGGGGGACTCAAAGAGACCCAGTACTTC
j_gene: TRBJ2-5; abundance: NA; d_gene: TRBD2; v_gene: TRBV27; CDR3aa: CASSPGLVGQETQYF; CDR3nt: TGTGCCAGCAGTCCGGGACTAGTAGGGCAAGAGACCCAGTACTTC
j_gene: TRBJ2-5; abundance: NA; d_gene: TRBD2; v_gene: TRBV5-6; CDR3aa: CASSLTGAGGQETQYF; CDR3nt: TGTGCCAGCAGCCTCACGGGAGCGGGGGGTCAAGAGACCCAGTACTTC
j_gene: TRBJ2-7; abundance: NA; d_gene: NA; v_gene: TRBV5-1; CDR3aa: CASSPRADTYEQYF; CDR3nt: TGCGCCAGCAGCCCCCGCGCTGATACCTACGAGCAGTACTTC
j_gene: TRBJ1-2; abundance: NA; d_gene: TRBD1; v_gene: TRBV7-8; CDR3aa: CASSHRDRGYGYTF; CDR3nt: TGTGCCAGCAGCCACCGGGACAGAGGCTATGGCTACACCTTC
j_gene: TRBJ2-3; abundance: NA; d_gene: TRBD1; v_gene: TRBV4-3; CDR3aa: CASSQDGVGQGAPGQYF; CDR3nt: TGCGCCAGCAGCCAAGATGGGGTGGGACAGGGCGCCCCCGGGCAGTATTTT
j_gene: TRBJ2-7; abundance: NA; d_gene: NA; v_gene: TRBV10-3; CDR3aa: CAIRTDSAHEQYF; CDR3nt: TGTGCCATAAGGACAGACAGCGCCCACGAGCAGTACTTC
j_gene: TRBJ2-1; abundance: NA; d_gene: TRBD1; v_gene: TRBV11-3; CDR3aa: CASSSRARGTYNEQFF; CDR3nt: TGTGCCAGCAGCTCAAGGGCCAGGGGGACCTACAATGAGCAGTTCTTC